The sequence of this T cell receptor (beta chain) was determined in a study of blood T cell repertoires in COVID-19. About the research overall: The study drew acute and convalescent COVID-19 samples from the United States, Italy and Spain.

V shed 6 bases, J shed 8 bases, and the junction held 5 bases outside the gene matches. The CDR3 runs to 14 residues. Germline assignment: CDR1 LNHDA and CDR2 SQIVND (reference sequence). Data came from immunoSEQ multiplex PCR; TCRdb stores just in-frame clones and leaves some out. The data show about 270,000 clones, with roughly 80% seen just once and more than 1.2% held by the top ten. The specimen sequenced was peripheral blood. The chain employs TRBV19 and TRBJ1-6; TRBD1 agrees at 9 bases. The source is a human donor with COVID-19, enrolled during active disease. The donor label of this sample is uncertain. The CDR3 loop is CASSPTGGDSPLHF. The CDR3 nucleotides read TGTGCCAGTAGCCCGACAGGGGGGGATTCACCCCTCCACTTT.